The source of this T cell receptor (beta chain) is a study of Tregs in tolerant kidney transplant recipients. Study-wide results and caveats: Tolerant patients' donor-specific Tregs expanded beyond overall Tregs, suggesting antigen-driven growth. Biological reproducibility was not directly addressed, but technical replication error appeared minimal.

Thawed PBMCs were FACS-sorted into unstimulated CD4+CD25+CD127- regulatory T cells, CD4+CD25- non-regulatory cells, CD4 and CD8 cells. An overnight rest at 37°C with 150 to 250 IU/ml IL-2 preceded regulatory T cell sorting from thawed PBMCs. Trimming removed 5 bases at V and 1 base at J, with 8 bases between. This CDR3 contains 13 residues. Germline V lookup: CDR1 WNHNN, CDR2 SYGVQD (reference sequence). Only in-frame clones appear in the TCRdb table, and some are missing; sequencing was by immunoSEQ multiplex PCR. The table lists under 95,000 clones, under 95% of them singletons, with approximately 0.37% in the top ten. This clone was counted a single time. No antigen is known for it.

This clonotype was obtained from a human donor who received a combined kidney and bone marrow transplant. The gene calls are TRBV10-1 and TRBJ1-1; D unresolved. The material was Tregs from blood, obtained before the transplant. The chain's CDR3 is CASSRTPNTEAFF. The DNA for the CDR3 is TGCGCCAGCAGTAGGACGCCGAACACTGAAGCTTTCTTT.